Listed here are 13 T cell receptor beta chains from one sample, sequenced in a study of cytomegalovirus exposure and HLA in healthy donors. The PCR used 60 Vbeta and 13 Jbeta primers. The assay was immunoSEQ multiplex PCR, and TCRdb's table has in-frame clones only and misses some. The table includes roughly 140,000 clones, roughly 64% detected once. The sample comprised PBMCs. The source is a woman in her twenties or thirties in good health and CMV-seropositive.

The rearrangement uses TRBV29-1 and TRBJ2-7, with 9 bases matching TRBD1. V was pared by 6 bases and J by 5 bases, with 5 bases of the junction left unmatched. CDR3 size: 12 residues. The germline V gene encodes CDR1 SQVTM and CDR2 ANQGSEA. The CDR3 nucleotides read TGCAGCGTCCGGACAGGGGCCAACGAGCAGTACTTC. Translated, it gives CSVRTGANEQYF.

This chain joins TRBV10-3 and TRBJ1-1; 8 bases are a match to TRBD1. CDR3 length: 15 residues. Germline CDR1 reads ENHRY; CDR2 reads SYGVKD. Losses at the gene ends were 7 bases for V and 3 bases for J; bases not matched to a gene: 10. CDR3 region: CAITGDRSIYTEAFF. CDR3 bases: TGTGCCATCACTGGGGACAGGTCAATTTACACTGAAGCTTTCTTT.

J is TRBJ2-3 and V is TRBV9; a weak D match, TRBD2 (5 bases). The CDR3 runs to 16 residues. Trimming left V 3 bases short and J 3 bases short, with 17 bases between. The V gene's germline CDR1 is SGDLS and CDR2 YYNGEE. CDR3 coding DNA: TGTGCCAGCAGCGCCGCACTAGACTACAGAACAGATACGCAGTATTTT. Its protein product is CASSAALDYRTDTQYF. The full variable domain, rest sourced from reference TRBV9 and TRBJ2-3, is DSGVTQTPKHLITATGQRVTLRCSPRSGDLSVYWYQQSLDQGLQFLIQYYNGEERAKGNILERFSAQQFPDLHSELNLSSLELGDSALYFCASSAALDYRTDTQYFGPGTRLTVL.

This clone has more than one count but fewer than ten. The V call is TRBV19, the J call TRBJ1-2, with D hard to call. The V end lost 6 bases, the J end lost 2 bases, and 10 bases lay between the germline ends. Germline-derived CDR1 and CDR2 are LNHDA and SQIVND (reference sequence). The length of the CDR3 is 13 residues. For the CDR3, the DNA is TGTGCCAGTAGCCTGAACAGCAACTATGGCTACACCTTC. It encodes CASSLNSNYGYTF.

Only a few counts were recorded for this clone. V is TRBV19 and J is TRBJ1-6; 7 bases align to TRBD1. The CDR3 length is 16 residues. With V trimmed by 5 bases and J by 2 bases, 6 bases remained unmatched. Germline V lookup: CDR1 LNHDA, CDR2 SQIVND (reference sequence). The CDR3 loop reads CASSYIDRAYNSPLHF. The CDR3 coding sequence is TGTGCCAGTAGTTACATCGACAGGGCCTATAATTCACCCCTCCACTTT.

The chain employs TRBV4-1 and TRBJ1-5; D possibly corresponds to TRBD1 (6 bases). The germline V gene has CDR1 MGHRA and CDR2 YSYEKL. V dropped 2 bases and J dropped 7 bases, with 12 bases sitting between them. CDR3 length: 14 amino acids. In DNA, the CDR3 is TGCGCCAGCAGCCAACCAGGGGTGAAGCAGCCCCAGCATTTT. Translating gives CASSQPGVKQPQHF.

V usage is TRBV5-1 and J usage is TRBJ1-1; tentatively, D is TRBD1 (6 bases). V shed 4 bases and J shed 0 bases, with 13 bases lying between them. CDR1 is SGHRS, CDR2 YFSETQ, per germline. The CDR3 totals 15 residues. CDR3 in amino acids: CASSTQGKMNTEAFF. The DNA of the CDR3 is TGCGCCAGCAGCACGCAGGGGAAAATGAACACTGAAGCTTTCTTT.

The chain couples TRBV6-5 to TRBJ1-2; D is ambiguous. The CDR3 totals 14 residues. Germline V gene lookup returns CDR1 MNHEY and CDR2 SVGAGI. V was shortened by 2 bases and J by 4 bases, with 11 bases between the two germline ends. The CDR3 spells CASSYLGRLYGYTF. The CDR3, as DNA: TGTGCCAGCAGTTACCTCGGCAGGCTCTATGGCTACACCTTC.

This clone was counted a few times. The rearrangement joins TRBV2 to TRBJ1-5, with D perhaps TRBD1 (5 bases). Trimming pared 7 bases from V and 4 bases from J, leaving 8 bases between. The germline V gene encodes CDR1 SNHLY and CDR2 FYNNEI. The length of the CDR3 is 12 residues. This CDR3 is CASMAGNQPQHF. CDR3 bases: TGTGCCAGCATGGCAGGGAATCAGCCCCAGCATTTT.

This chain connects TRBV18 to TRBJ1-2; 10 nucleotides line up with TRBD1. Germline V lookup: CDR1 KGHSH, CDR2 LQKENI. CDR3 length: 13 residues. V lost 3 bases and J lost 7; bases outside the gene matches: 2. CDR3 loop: CASSPGTGVGYTF. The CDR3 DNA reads TGTGCCAGCTCACCCGGGACAGGGGTTGGCTACACCTTC.

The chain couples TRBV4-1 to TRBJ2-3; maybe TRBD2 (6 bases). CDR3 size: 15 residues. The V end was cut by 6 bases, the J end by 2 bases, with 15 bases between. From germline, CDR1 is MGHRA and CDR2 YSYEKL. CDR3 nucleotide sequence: TGCGCCAGCAGGAAACGGGACTCAAACACAGATACGCAGTATTTT. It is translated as CASRKRDSNTDTQYF.

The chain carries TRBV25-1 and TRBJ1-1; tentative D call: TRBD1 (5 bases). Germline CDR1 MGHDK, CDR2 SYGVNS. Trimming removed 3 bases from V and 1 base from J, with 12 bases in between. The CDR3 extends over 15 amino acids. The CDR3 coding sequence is TGTGCCAGCAGTGAGGGGGGACCCAGGAACACTGAAGCTTTCTTT. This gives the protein CASSEGGPRNTEAFF.

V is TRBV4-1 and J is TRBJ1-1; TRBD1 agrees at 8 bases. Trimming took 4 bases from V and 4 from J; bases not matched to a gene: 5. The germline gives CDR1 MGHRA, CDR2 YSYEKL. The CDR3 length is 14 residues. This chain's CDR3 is CASSLQGEVTEAFF. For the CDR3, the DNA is TGCGCCAGCAGCCTACAGGGGGAGGTCACTGAAGCTTTCTTT.